This record concerns one T cell receptor beta chain sequence. This clonotype was detected only a few times. Its target antigen remains unknown. Per-nucleotide qualities are absent, and no much larger clonotype sits a single base away. To prepare the library, 5' RACE was applied. The sequencer listed for this sample is NextSeq 500. The TCR library protocol attached unique molecular identifiers to individual cDNA molecules to correct for sequencing error and PCR bias. Sequencing covered both TCR alpha and beta chains, and within each sample the abundances of alpha and beta sequences were tightly co-correlated. Per the original workflow: Decombinator V4 was used to annotate the V gene, J gene and CDR3 of the TCR sequences. Expanded TCRs were defined as changing significantly between any two time points under a Poisson model with p below 0.0001. TCR abundances were normalised to the total number of TCRs sequenced per sample and were expressed as counts per million. MAIT TCRs were defined by TRAV1-2 paired with TRAJ12, TRAJ20 or TRAJ33, and iNKT TCRs by TRAV10 paired with TRAJ18. VDJdb, accessed 1 November 2021, was searched for CMV, EBV and SARS-CoV-2 annotated TCRs, excluding TCRs annotated for multiple antigens. The public reads were run again by TCRdb, first through fastp at Q25 and then through MiXCR, and only productive beta chains were kept. CDR3 protein sequences are deduplicated, and each keeps its most common genes and DNA. TCRdb assigned the V and J calls; the authors' analysis was not used. This sample is represented by 40,000 to 45,000 distinct CDR3 sequences; about 11% of them were singletons. The ten biggest clones cover around 9.8% of the sample.

This record belongs to a study of early T cells in non-severe SARS-CoV-2 infection (dated by TCRdb to the early 2020s). Some background on the complete study: Because TCR sequencing relied on bulk RNA taken from unsorted whole blood, pairing of alpha and beta chains was not possible.

Set within a cohort of healthcare workers in London, UK, this nested case-control study involved weekly PCR testing of nasopharyngeal swabs along with blood sampling. Healthcare workers were recruited during the week of the UK lockdown, between 23 and 31 March 2020, and followed weekly for up to roughly 16 weeks. From its cysteine to its phenylalanine, the CDR3 spans 14 amino acids. Kept here is only the CDR3 DNA, which spans 42 bases and is read in frame from base 1. V is shortened by 3 bases, J by 4 bases, and the region joining them spans 11 bases. CDR1 KGHSH and CDR2 LQKENI were looked up in the germline V gene. Study-level results and caveats: Matching against VDJdb was skewed toward anti-spike CD8 responses, likely underestimated virus-specific expansions, and missed private and CD4 specificities.

The chain is encoded by TRBV18 joined to TRBJ2-3; no D gene can be assigned with confidence. Sequencing was performed on whole blood. This clonotype originated in an adult who was a healthcare worker with PCR-confirmed SARS-CoV-2 infection or an uninfected control (not recorded which). The CDR3 region reads CASSPDMMPDTQYF. The nucleotide sequence is given as TGTGCCAGCTCACCCGACATGATGCCAGATACGCAGTATTTT.